Listed below are T cell receptor beta chains from one sample, sequenced in a study of CD8 T cells in ankylosing spondylitis. In TCRdb, the 5' RACE reads were re-called with MiXCR into one record per CDR3 protein. This table has 500,000 to 550,000 distinct CDR3 sequences, about 13% appearing once. What was sequenced was blood, either unsorted or a sorted T cell fraction (not recorded which). The source is a male donor with ankylosing spondylitis. The CDR3 runs from the conserved cysteine through the conserved F or W. The D gene is left open where the match is weak. For some rows the clone size is stated as once, few or many, or as a class when expanded; others skip it.

v_gene	j_gene	d_gene	len	abundance	CDR3aa	CDR3nt
TRBV5-1	TRBJ2-2	.	16	few	CASSRSENANTGELFF	TGCGCCAGCAGCAGATCGGAGAACGCGAACACCGGGGAGCTGTTTTTT
TRBV20-1	TRBJ2-3	TRBD2	15	many	CSARDGLAGVYTQYF	TGCAGTGCTAGAGACGGACTAGCGGGAGTTTATACGCAGTATTTT
TRBV10-3	TRBJ2-1	TRBD1	15	.	CAISQTGTGGNEQFF	TGTGCCATCAGCCAGACCGGGACAGGGGGCAATGAGCAGTTCTTC
TRBV20-1	TRBJ2-7	.	15	.	CSAYDSSKDDYEQYF	TGCAGTGCTTACGACAGCTCCAAGGATGACTACGAGCAGTACTTC
TRBV29-1	TRBJ1-2	.	13	many	CSVGAGENYGYTF	TGCAGCGTTGGGGCAGGGGAGAACTATGGCTACACCTTC
TRBV25-1	TRBJ1-1	.	14	.	CASRDMWGYTEAFF	TGTGCCAGCAGAGATATGTGGGGCTACACTGAAGCTTTCTTT
TRBV7-7	TRBJ2-1	TRBD2	16	few	CASSPRSGSGYNEQFF	TGTGCCAGCAGCCCCAGGAGCGGGAGTGGGTACAATGAGCAGTTCTTC
TRBV20-1	TRBJ2-2	TRBD2	16	few	CSARDRSGRITGELFF	TGCAGTGCTAGAGATCGGAGCGGGAGGATCACCGGGGAGCTGTTTTTT
TRBV5-1	TRBJ2-5	.	13	.	CASSLSPAETQYF	TGCGCCAGCAGCTTGTCTCCGGCCGAGACCCAGTACTTC
TRBV29-1	TRBJ2-7	TRBD1	13	.	CSVRDRGDYEQYF	TGCAGCGTGAGGGACAGGGGGGACTACGAGCAGTACTTC
TRBV20-1	TRBJ2-7	TRBD2	14	.	CSALTGTSLREQYF	TGCAGTGCTTTAACCGGGACTAGCCTGCGCGAGCAGTACTTC
TRBV20-1	TRBJ1-1	.	13	few	CSAKGVTNTEAFF	TGCAGTGCTAAAGGCGTCACGAACACTGAAGCTTTCTTT
TRBV25-1	TRBJ2-2	TRBD1	14	many	CASTGGAWAGELFF	TGTGCCAGTACAGGGGGCGCGTGGGCCGGGGAGCTGTTTTTT
TRBV10-1	TRBJ2-1	TRBD1	13	few	CASTSDRGHEQFF	TGCGCCAGCACTTCAGACAGGGGGCATGAGCAGTTCTTC
TRBV19	TRBJ1-1	.	15	many	CASSSVGFGGTEAFF	TGTGCCAGTAGTTCGGTGGGCTTCGGTGGCACTGAAGCTTTCTTT
TRBV12-3/TRBV12-4	TRBJ2-1	TRBD2	15	.	CASSSGLAGAREQFF	TGTGCCAGCAGTTCAGGACTAGCGGGAGCGCGTGAGCAGTTCTTC